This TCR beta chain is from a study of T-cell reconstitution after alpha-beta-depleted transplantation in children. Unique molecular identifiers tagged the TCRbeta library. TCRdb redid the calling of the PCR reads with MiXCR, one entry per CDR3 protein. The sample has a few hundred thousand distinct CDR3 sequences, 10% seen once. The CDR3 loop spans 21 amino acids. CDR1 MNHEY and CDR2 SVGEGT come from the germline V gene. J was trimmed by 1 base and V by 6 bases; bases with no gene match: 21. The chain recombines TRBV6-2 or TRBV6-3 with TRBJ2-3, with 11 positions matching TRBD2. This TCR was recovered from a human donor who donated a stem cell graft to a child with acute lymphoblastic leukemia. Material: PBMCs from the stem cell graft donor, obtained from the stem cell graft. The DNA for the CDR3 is TGTGCCAGCAGCTCCCTTTGGGCAACTCCACTAGCGGGAGAGGGCACAGATACGCAGTATTTT. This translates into CASSSLWATPLAGEGTDTQYF.